Listed below are T cell receptor beta chains from one sample, sequenced in a study of CD8+CD57+ T cells in acquired aplastic anemia. TCRdb called the reads again in MiXCR, with one record for every CDR3 protein. The table has 130,000 or so distinct CDR3 sequences, over 30% seen once. Sequencing input: sorted CD4+, CD8+, or CD8+CD57+ T cells (not recorded which) from PBMCs. The source is a human donor with aplastic anemia. CDR3s include the opening cysteine and the closing phenylalanine or tryptophan. A D gene is named only where the DNA matches it firmly. Where a row states a size, it is once, few, many or the class of an expanded clone; other rows omit it.

j_call clone_size d_call v_call cdr3_nt cdr3_aa
TRBJ1-5 NA TRBD1 TRBV19 TGTGCCAGTCACCCGGGACAGGGGGACAATCAGCCCCAGCATTTT CASHPGQGDNQPQHF
TRBJ2-1 many NA TRBV20-1 TGCAGTGTTTTAGGGGGGGGCCTTAGCTACAATGAGCAGTTCTTC CSVLGGGLSYNEQFF
TRBJ2-7 many NA TRBV11-2 TGTGCCAGCAGCTTACTCATAAACGACAGACGTAGCTCCTACGAGCAGTACTTC CASSLLINDRRSSYEQYF
TRBJ1-2 many NA TRBV19 TGTGCCAGTAGCTCCGGTTGGGCGGCGGATGGCTACACCTTC CASSSGWAADGYTF
TRBJ1-1 NA NA TRBV6-5 TGTGCCAGCAGTTACGTCGCATTTGAGAGGGTAACTGAAGCTTTCTTT CASSYVAFERVTEAFF
TRBJ1-2 NA NA TRBV20-1 TGCAGTGCTAGTATCAGGGGAACTAACTATGGCTACACCTTC CSASIRGTNYGYTF
TRBJ2-3 many NA TRBV6-1 TGTGCCAGCAGTGCCGACAGGACAGATACGCAGTATTTT CASSADRTDTQYF
TRBJ1-1 NA NA TRBV30 TGTGCCTGGAGCATTATGGTTTATACTGAAGCTTTCTTT CAWSIMVYTEAFF
TRBJ2-1 NA NA TRBV29-1 TGCAGCGTTAATCGGTATAGGGATGAGCAGTTCTTC CSVNRYRDEQFF
TRBJ1-5 many NA TRBV29-1 TGCAGCGTTTTGTGGGGGAGCAATCAGCCCCAGCATTTT CSVLWGSNQPQHF
TRBJ1-1 NA NA TRBV10-3 TGTGCCATCAGGGGGGTTTTGACAGGATCGAACACTGAAGCTTTCTTT CAIRGVLTGSNTEAFF
TRBJ1-4 few NA TRBV5-1 TGCGCCAGCAGCTTGGAAACAGCTAATGAAAAACTGTTTTTT CASSLETANEKLFF
TRBJ1-2 once TRBD1 TRBV29-1 TGCAGCGTTTCGACAGGGGACTATGGCTACACCTTC CSVSTGDYGYTF
TRBJ1-5 many NA TRBV12-3/TRBV12-4 TGTGCCAGCAGTTTCAGTCCTAATCAGCCCCAGCATTTT CASSFSPNQPQHF
TRBJ1-1 many NA TRBV5-1 TGCGCCAGCAGCTTGGCCGAAGTGAACACTGAAGCTTTCTTT CASSLAEVNTEAFF
TRBJ1-2 many NA TRBV7-9 TGTGCCAGCAGCTTAAGTGTGGGTGGCTACACCTTC CASSLSVGGYTF
TRBJ1-2 NA NA TRBV10-3 TGTGCCAGCGGAATAGCGGGGGGGGACTATGGCTACACCTTC CASGIAGGDYGYTF
TRBJ1-5 many NA TRBV19 TGTGCCAGTAGTATAGATGGGGGAGTAGGACAGCCCCAGCATTTT CASSIDGGVGQPQHF
TRBJ1-1 NA TRBD1 TRBV20-1 TGCAGTGCTCCATGGACAGGGGGGACTGAAGCTTTCTTT CSAPWTGGTEAFF
TRBJ1-3 many NA TRBV6-5 TGTGCCAGCAGTTACTCGGCGGGTAGTGGAAACACCATATATTTT CASSYSAGSGNTIYF
TRBJ1-2 many NA TRBV6-1 TGTGCCAGCACCCATGTAGCTAACTATGGCTACACCTTC CASTHVANYGYTF
TRBJ2-5 medium-sized TRBD2 TRBV29-1 TGCAGCGCAGGACTAGCGGCTAGAGAGACCCAGTACTTC CSAGLAARETQYF
TRBJ1-2 many NA TRBV7-2 TGTGCCAGCAGCCCAACCGGACAAACTAACTATGGCTACACCTTC CASSPTGQTNYGYTF
TRBJ2-4 NA NA TRBV6-2/TRBV6-3 TGTGCCAGCAGTTCCACCGGGACCGCAAACCATAAAAACATTCAGTACTTC CASSSTGTANHKNIQYF
TRBJ1-2 many NA TRBV12-3/TRBV12-4 TGTGCCAGCAGTTCGGAAGGGAAGAACTATGGCTACACCTTC CASSSEGKNYGYTF
TRBJ2-7 NA TRBD1 TRBV15 TGTGCCATTCGGGACAGCTCCTACGAGCAGTACTTC CAIRDSSYEQYF
TRBJ2-7 many NA TRBV6-5 TGTGCCAGCAGTTACGGCGTCGAGCAGTACTTC CASSYGVEQYF
TRBJ1-2 many NA TRBV7-3 TGTGCCAGCAGCCTGGGGGACACAGGTGGCTACACCTTC CASSLGDTGGYTF
TRBJ2-7 many NA TRBV6-1 TGTGCCAGCAACCGACGGGTCCACGAGCAGTACTTC CASNRRVHEQYF
TRBJ1-3 NA NA TRBV6-1 TGTGCCAGCAGTGAAGCCGTGGGGAAGGCTGGAAACACCATATATTTT CASSEAVGKAGNTIYF
TRBJ1-1 many TRBD1 TRBV20-1 TGCAGTGCTGGACAGGGCAACTCTGAAGCTTTCTTT CSAGQGNSEAFF
TRBJ1-3 many NA TRBV7-7 TGTGCCAGCAGCCGGGACGCCGGCTCTGGAAACACCATATATTTT CASSRDAGSGNTIYF
TRBJ1-4 NA NA TRBV5-1 TGCGCCAGCAGCTTGGTTAGTGGTAGGGAGAAACTGTTTTTT CASSLVSGREKLFF
TRBJ2-2 few NA TRBV4-1 TGCGCCAGCAGCCAAGAAATCCTCTGGGTCGGGGAGCTGTTTTTT CASSQEILWVGELFF
TRBJ2-3 NA NA TRBV29-1 TGCAGCGCCAGGGCGGGACAACGCTCCTACAATGAGCAGTATTTT CSARAGQRSYNEQYF
TRBJ1-1 few TRBD1 TRBV30 TGTGCCTGGGCACAGGGGGCATGGACTGAAGCTTTCTTT CAWAQGAWTEAFF
TRBJ2-7 many NA TRBV7-2 TGTGCCAGCAGCTCCACTTTAGCAGGCTACGAGCAGTACTTC CASSSTLAGYEQYF
TRBJ2-6 many NA TRBV5-6 TGTGCCAGCAGCTTGGGGGCAGGGTATGGGGCCAACGTCCTGACTTTC CASSLGAGYGANVLTF
TRBJ1-5 many TRBD1 TRBV2 TGTGCCAGCAGTGAACAAGGACAGGGGATCCAGCCCCAGCATTTT CASSEQGQGIQPQHF
TRBJ2-7 NA NA TRBV24-1 TGTGCCACCAGCCGAGGTAGCGGATCCTACGAGCAGTACTTC CATSRGSGSYEQYF
TRBJ1-5 many NA TRBV6-1 TGTGCCAGCACCCTGCAGGGTGGCAATCAGCCCCAGCATTTT CASTLQGGNQPQHF
TRBJ1-2 many NA TRBV20-1 TGCAGTGCTGGTATGGGAAGCTATGGCTACACCTTC CSAGMGSYGYTF
TRBJ1-5 many TRBD1 TRBV6-1 TGTGCCAGCAGCCAATCAGGGGGGGATCAGCCCCAGCATTTT CASSQSGGDQPQHF
TRBJ2-5 NA NA TRBV12-3/TRBV12-4 TGTGCCAGCAGTTTATGGGACACAGAGACCCAGTACTTC CASSLWDTETQYF
TRBJ2-5 many NA TRBV7-2 TGTGCCAGCAGAAGAGGACTACAAGAGACCCAGTACTTC CASRRGLQETQYF
TRBJ2-7 NA NA TRBV9 TGTGCCAGCAGCGTCGGGACCAGCACCTACGAGCAGTACTTC CASSVGTSTYEQYF
TRBJ2-7 NA TRBD2 TRBV10-2 TGCGCCAGCAGTGACGGACTAGCGGTGAGCTCCTACGAGCAGTACTTC CASSDGLAVSSYEQYF
TRBJ1-1 many NA TRBV10-1 TGCGCCAGCAGTGAGCGGGACAACACTGAAGCTTTCTTT CASSERDNTEAFF
TRBJ1-1 few NA TRBV12-5 TGTGCTAGTGGTTTGAATACAGCGAACACTGAAGCTTTCTTT CASGLNTANTEAFF